Reported below is one T cell receptor beta chain. The repertoire was sequenced with immunoSEQ multiplex PCR; TCRdb's copy has only in-frame clones and lacks some. The sample has some 200,000 clones, more than 75% seen once; the top ten hold 10% to 15%. These data come from a study of blood T cell repertoires in COVID-19. CDR1 is LNHDA and CDR2 is SQIVND in the germline V gene (reference sequence). The CDR3 has 16 residues. V was pared by 4 bases and J by 11 bases, with 16 bases of the junction left unmatched. The sequence came from a woman aged 40 to 50 with acute or convalescent COVID-19. The rearrangement uses TRBV19 and TRBJ2-1, with 8 bases fitting TRBD1. The sample consisted of peripheral blood. CDR3 bases: TGTGCCAGTAGTAGGACAGGGACCTTAGACAATGTAAAGCAGTTCTTC. This gives the protein CASSRTGTLDNVKQFF.